The present T cell receptor (beta chain) was sequenced within a study of T cell changes during pregnancy in multiple sclerosis. Method: immunoSEQ multiplex PCR; TCRdb's copy keeps in-frame clones and lacks some. The sample holds tens of thousands of clones, around nine tenths seen once. This clonotype was obtained from a female donor with multiple sclerosis, enrolled in a pregnancy study. Sequencing was performed on CD4+ T cells from peripheral blood mononuclear cells, taken before pregnancy.

The CDR3 coding sequence is TGTGCCAGCAGCTCAACCCAGGACACCGGGGAGCTGTTTTTT. Its protein product is CASSSTQDTGELFF. The chain carries TRBV5-4 and TRBJ2-2; no firm D call. Germline V lookup: CDR1 SGHNT, CDR2 YYREEE (reference sequence). V shed 3 bases and J shed 3 bases, with 9 bases lying between them. This CDR3 is built from 14 residues.